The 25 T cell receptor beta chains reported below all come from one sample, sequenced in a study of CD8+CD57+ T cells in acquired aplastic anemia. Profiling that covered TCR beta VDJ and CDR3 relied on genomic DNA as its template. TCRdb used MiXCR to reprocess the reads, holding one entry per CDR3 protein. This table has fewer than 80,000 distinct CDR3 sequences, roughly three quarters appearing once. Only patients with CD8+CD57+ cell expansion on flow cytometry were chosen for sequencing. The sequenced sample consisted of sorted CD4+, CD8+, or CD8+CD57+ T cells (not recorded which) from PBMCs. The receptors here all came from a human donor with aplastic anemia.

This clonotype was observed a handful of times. CDR3 DNA sequence: TGTGCCAGCAGCTTCGGCGGAGGGAATGGCTACACCTTC. Its protein product is CASSFGGGNGYTF. The V gene is TRBV13, the J gene TRBJ1-2; D remains ambiguous. This CDR3 comprises 13 residues. Per the germline V gene, CDR1 is PRHDT and CDR2 is FYEKMQ (reference sequence). Trimming shortened V by 3 bases and J by 6 bases, and 11 bases separated the two germline ends.

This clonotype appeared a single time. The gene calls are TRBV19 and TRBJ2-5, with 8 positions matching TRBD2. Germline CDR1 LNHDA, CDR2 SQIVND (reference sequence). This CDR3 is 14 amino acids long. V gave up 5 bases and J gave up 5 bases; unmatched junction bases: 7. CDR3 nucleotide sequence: TGTGCCAGTAGTTGGAGCGGGAGAGGGGAGACCCAGTACTTC. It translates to CASSWSGRGETQYF.

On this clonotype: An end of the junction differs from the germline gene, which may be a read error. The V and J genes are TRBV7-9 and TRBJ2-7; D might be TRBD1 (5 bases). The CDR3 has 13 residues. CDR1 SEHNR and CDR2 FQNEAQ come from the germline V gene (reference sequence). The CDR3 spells CASSRQSLDEQHF. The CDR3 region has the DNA TGTGCCAGCAGTAGACAGTCGCTGGACGAGCAGCACTTC. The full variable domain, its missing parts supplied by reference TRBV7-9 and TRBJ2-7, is DTGVSQNPRHKITKRGQNVTFRCDPISEHNRLYWYRQTLGQGPEFLTYFQNEAQLEKSRLLSDRFSAERPKGSFSTLEIQRTEQGDSAMYLCASSRQSLDEQHFGPGTRLTVT.

CDR3 protein: CAISESRAESYNEQFF. DNA for the CDR3: TGTGCCATCAGTGAGTCCCGGGCAGAATCCTACAATGAGCAGTTCTTC. This sequence joins TRBV10-3 and TRBJ2-1; D is unclear. The CDR3 is made up of 16 amino acids. The germline V gene has CDR1 ENHRY and CDR2 SYGVKD. V lost 0 bases and J lost 1, with 10 bases in between.

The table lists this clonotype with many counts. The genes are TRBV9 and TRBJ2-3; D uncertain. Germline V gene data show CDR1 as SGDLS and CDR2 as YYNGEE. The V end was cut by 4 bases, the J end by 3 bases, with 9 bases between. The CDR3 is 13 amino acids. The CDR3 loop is CASSTWGTDTQYF. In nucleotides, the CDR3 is TGTGCCAGCAGCACGTGGGGAACAGATACGCAGTATTTT.

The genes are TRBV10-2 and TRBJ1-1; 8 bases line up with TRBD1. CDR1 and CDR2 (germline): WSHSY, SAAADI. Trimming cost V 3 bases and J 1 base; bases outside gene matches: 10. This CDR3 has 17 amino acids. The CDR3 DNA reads TGCGCCAGCAGTGAAAGGACAGGGATTGGGGGGAACACTGAAGCTTTCTTT. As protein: CASSERTGIGGNTEAFF.

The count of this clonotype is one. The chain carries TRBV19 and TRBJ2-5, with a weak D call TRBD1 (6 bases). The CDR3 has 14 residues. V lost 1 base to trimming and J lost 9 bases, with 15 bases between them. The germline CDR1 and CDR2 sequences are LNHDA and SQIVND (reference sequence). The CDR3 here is CASSIVSGEVPQYF. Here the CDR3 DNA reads TGTGCCAGTAGTATAGTCTCAGGGGAAGTGCCCCAGTACTTC.

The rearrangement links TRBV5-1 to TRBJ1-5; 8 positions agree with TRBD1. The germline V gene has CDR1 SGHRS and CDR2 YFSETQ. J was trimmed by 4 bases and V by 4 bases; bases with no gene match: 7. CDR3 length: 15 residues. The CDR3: CASSQTGERNQPQHF. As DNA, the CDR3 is TGCGCCAGCAGCCAGACAGGGGAGCGGAATCAGCCCCAGCATTTT.

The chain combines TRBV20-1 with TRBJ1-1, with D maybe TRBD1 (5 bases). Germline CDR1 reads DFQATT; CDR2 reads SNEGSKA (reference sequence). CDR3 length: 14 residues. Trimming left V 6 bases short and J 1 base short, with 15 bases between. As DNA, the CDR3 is TGCAGTGCCCGACCGGGACTGCGGAACACTGAAGCTTTCTTT. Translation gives CSARPGLRNTEAFF.

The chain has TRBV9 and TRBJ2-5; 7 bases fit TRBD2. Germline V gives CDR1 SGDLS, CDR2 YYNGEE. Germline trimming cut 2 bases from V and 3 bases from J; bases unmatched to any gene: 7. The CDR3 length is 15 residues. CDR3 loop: CASSVAAGREETQYF. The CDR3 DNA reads TGTGCCAGCAGCGTCGCAGCGGGGAGGGAAGAGACCCAGTACTTC. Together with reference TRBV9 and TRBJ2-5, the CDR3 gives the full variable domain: DSGVTQTPKHLITATGQRVTLRCSPRSGDLSVYWYQQSLDQGLQFLIQYYNGEERAKGNILERFSAQQFPDLHSELNLSSLELGDSALYFCASSVAAGREETQYFGPGTRLLVL.

CDR3 protein: CASSALHEQYF. DNA of the CDR3: TGTGCCAGCAGTGCTCTTCACGAGCAGTACTTC. This chain connects TRBV25-1 to TRBJ2-7; D gene unclear. V shed 4 bases and J shed 5 bases, with 6 bases lying between them. The CDR3 runs to 11 residues. Germline loops: CDR1 MGHDK, CDR2 SYGVNS.

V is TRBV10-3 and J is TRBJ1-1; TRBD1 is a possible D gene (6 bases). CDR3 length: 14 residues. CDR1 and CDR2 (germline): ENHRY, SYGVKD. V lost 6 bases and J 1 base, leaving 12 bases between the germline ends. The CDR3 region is CAISLTGTNTEAFF. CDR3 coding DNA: TGTGCCATCAGCCTTACAGGGACGAACACTGAAGCTTTCTTT.

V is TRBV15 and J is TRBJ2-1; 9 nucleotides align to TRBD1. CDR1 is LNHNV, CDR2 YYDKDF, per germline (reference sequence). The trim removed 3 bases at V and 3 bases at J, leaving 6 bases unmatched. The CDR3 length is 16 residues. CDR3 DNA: TGTGCCACCAGCAGCCCGGGACAGGGAAACTACAATGAGCAGTTCTTC. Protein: CATSSPGQGNYNEQFF.

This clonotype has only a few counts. The CDR3 is CSVGTGTAYYEQYF. In DNA, the CDR3 is TGCAGCGTTGGGACCGGGACAGCTTACTACGAGCAGTACTTC. This sequence joins TRBV29-1 and TRBJ2-7, with 7 nucleotides matching TRBD1. CDR3 length: 14 amino acids. Unmatched junction bases numbered 9, after V lost 4 bases and J lost 3 bases. Germline CDR1 is SQVTM and CDR2 is ANQGSEA.

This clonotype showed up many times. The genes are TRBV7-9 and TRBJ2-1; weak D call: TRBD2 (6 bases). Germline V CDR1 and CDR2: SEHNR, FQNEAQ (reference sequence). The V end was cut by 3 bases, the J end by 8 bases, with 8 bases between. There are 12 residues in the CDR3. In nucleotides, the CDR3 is TGTGCCAGCAGCTTGGAGGGTCATGAGCAGTTCTTC. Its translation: CASSLEGHEQFF.

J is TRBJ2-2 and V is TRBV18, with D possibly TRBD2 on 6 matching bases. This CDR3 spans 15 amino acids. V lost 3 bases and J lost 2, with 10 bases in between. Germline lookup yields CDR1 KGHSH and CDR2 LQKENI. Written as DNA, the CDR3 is TGTGCCAGCTCACCCGGGACTCAAAACACCGGGGAGCTGTTTTTT. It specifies CASSPGTQNTGELFF. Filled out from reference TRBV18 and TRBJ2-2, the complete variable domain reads NAGVMQNPRHLVRRRGQEARLRCSPMKGHSHVYWYRQLPEEGLKFMVYLQKENIIDESGMPKERFSAEFPKEGPSILRIQQVVRGDSAAYFCASSPGTQNTGELFFGEGSRLTVL.

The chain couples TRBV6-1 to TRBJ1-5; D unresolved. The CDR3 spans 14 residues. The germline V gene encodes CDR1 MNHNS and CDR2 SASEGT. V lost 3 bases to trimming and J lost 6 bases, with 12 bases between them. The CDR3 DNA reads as TGTGCCAGCAGTGATATCGGGGTCCTTCAGCCCCAGCATTTT. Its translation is CASSDIGVLQPQHF.

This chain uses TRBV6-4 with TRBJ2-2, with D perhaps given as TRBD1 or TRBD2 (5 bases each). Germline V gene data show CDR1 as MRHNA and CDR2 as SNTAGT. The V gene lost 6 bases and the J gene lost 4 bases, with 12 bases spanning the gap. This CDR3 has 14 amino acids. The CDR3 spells CASRQDSSTGELFF. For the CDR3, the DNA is TGTGCCAGCAGACAGGACTCGTCCACCGGGGAGCTGTTTTTT.

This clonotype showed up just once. The CDR3 reads CASSQGANNEQFF. CDR3 nucleotides: TGTGCCAGCAGCCAAGGGGCTAACAATGAGCAGTTCTTC. The V and J genes are TRBV4-2 and TRBJ2-1; no definite D call. The ends were cut back, 1 base at V and 5 bases at J, with 6 bases in the middle. Germline CDR1 LGHNA, CDR2 YNFKEQ. The CDR3 is made up of 13 amino acids.

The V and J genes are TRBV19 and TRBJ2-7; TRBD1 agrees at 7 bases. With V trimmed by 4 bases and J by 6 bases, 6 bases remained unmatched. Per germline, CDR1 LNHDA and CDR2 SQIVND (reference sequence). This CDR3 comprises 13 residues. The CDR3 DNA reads TGTGCCAGTAGTAACGGGCCAGGGGGCGAGCAGTACTTC. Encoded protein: CASSNGPGGEQYF.

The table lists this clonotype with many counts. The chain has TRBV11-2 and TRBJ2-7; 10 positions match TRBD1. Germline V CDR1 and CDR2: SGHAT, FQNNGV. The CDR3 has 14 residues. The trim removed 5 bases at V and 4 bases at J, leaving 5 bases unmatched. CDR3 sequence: CASSVGQGEYEQYF. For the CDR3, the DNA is TGTGCCAGCAGCGTCGGACAGGGGGAGTACGAGCAGTACTTC. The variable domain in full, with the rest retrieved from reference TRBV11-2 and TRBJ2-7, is EAGVAQSPRYKIIEKRQSVAFWCNPISGHATLYWYQQILGQGPKLLIQFQNNGVVDDSQLPKDRFSAERLKGVDSTLKIQPAKLEDSAVYLCASSVGQGEYEQYFGPGTRLTVT.

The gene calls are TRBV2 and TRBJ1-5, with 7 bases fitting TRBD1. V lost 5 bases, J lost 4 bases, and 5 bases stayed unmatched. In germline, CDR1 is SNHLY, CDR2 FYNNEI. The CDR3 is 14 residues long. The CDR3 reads CASSLDRKNQPQHF. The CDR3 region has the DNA TGTGCCAGCAGTTTGGACAGGAAGAATCAGCCCCAGCATTTT.

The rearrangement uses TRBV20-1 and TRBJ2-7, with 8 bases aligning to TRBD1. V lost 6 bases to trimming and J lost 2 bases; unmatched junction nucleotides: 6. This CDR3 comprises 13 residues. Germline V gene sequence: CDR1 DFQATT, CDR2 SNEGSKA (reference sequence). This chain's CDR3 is CSAWGQATYEQYF. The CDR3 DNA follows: TGCAGTGCCTGGGGACAGGCCACCTACGAGCAGTACTTC.

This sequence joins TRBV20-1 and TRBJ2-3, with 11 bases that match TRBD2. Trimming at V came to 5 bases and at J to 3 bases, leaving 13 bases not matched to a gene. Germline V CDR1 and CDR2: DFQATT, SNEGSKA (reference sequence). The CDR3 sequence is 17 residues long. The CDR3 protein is CSARAFLAGGSTDTQYF. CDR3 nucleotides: TGCAGTGCTCGCGCGTTCCTAGCGGGGGGTTCTACAGATACGCAGTATTTT.

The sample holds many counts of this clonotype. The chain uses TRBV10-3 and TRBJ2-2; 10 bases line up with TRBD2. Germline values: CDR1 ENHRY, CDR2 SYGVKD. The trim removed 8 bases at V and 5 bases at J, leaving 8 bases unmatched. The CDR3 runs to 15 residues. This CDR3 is CAIGGLAPRTGELFF. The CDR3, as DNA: TGTGCCATCGGGGGACTAGCGCCCAGGACCGGGGAGCTGTTTTTT.